This section outlines one TCR beta chain sequence together with its context. The sample comes from a study of shared clonotypes between healthy human individuals. Per the germline V gene, CDR1 is SGHDN and CDR2 is FVKESK. The V gene end was trimmed by 0 bases and the J gene end by 4 bases; junction bases not matched to a gene: 8. The CDR3 loop spans 16 amino acids. Naive CD8 isolation took CD45RO-negative cells positively selected for CCR7 and excluded terminally differentiated effector memory CD45RA+ cells. The protocol was immunoSEQ multiplex PCR, while the TCRdb copy is restricted to in-frame clones and leaves out a portion. In the table there are millions of clones, 85% to 95% of which are singletons.

The V gene is TRBV14, the J gene TRBJ1-2; TRBD1 agrees at 7 bases. The clonotype was recovered from a man aged 18 to 30 in good health. Some clones in this sample may be carry-over from other donors' samples. Material: naive CD8+ T cells from PBMCs. In nucleotides, the CDR3 is TGTGCCAGCAGCCAAGACAGGGGGAGGGGGCTCTATGGCTACACCTTC. It translates to CASSQDRGRGLYGYTF.